Following are 9 T cell receptor beta chains from one sample sequenced in a study of T cells expressing NK-cell markers. TCRdb re-called the 5' RACE reads and gives one entry per CDR3 protein, without DNA. The sample has roughly 380,000 distinct CDR3 sequences. Material for sequencing was blood T cells: a sorted CD56 or NKG2C T cell subset, CD4+ or CD8+ T cells, or bulk PBMC T cells (not recorded which). These TCRs come from a man aged 18-75 years in good health.

This chain links TRBV29-1 with TRBJ1-2; the TCRdb D gene call, TRBD1, has no DNA to confirm it. The CDR3 contains 15 residues. The germline gives CDR1 SQVTM, CDR2 ANQGSEA. The CDR3 spells CSVEELGQVNYGYTF.

This chain uses TRBV5-1 with TRBJ2-3; TCRdb proposes TRBD2, but this gene call is untestable without DNA. CDR1 SGHRS and CDR2 YFSETQ come from the germline V gene. The CDR3 has 18 amino acids. The CDR3 reads CASSFGLAGASSTDTQYF. The entire variable domain, with the rest obtained from reference TRBV5-1 and TRBJ2-3, is as follows: KAGVTQTPRYLIKTRGQQVTLSCSPISGHRSVSWYQQTPGQGLQFLFEYFSETQRNKGNFPGRFSGRQFSNSRSEMNVSTLELGDSALYLCASSFGLAGASSTDTQYFGPGTRLTVL.

V is TRBV7-9 and J is TRBJ1-6; TCRdb's assignment of TRBD1 cannot be checked, as there is no DNA. The germline gives CDR1 SEHNR, CDR2 FQNEAQ (reference sequence). This CDR3 spans 15 amino acids. CDR3 sequence reads: CASSLGGGRDSPLHF.

CDR3 sequence reads: CASKGTLNEKLFF. The chain joins TRBV12-3 or TRBV12-4 to TRBJ1-4. The CDR3 is 13 amino acids.

The rearrangement uses TRBV6-5 and TRBJ1-5; TCRdb indicates TRBD1, and absent DNA this call remains unverified. The length of the CDR3 is 15 residues. The V gene's germline CDR1 is MNHEY and CDR2 SVGAGI. The CDR3: CASSTPRDSNQPQHF.

V is TRBV7-3 and J is TRBJ1-1; the D gene TCRdb calls, TRBD1, cannot be checked with no DNA. CDR1 is SGHTA, CDR2 FQGTGA, per germline. The CDR3 runs 14 residues. CDR3 sequence: CASSPNGGNTEAFF.

V and J are TRBV7-6 and TRBJ1-5. This CDR3 region has 14 residues. Germline CDR1 and CDR2: SGHVS and FNYEAQ. The CDR3 loop reads CASSGGRGDQPQHF.

V and J are TRBV5-1 and TRBJ1-4; TCRdb calls TRBD1, which cannot be checked without DNA. Looked up from germline, CDR1 is SGHRS and CDR2 is YFSETQ. This CDR3 is 15 amino acids long. The CDR3: CASSLAGTGNEKLFF.

The rearrangement joins TRBV11-2 to TRBJ2-3; the TCRdb D gene call, TRBD1, has no DNA to confirm it. The CDR3 extends over 13 amino acids. Germline CDR1 SGHAT, CDR2 FQNNGV. The CDR3 loop is CASSLPGTTTQYF.